The present TCR beta chain was sequenced within a study of blood T cell repertoires in COVID-19. In the study overall: PBMCs, B-cell-depleted T cells, or T cells were the source of the cDNA or gDNA that made up the material.

In the authors' methods: Amplifying reference gene primers gave estimates of nucleated cell counts. Assay used: immunoSEQ multiplex PCR; TCRdb lists only in-frame clones, some missing. That table furnishes V, J and clone size, whereas the DNA furnished D and trimming. The sample yields 350,000 to 400,000 clones, roughly nine tenths seen once. Recovered status applied to Cohort 3 donors who had two consecutive negative PCRs. It also applied to those with clearance or with symptom resolution. The CDR3 totals 13 residues. Looked up from germline, CDR1 is SEHNR and CDR2 is FQNEAQ (reference sequence). The V and J ends lost 3 bases and 10 bases respectively, with 10 bases between them.

The sample was PBMCs or T cells enriched from blood (not recorded which). The chain uses TRBV7-9 and TRBJ1-6; weak D call: TRBD1 (5 bases). The source is a man aged 18 to 29 who had recovered from COVID-19. CDR3 loop: CASSFVRDSPLHF. The DNA for the CDR3 is TGTGCCAGCAGCTTTGTGCGGGACTCACCCCTCCACTTT.